This T cell receptor (beta chain) was sequenced in a study of blood T cell repertoires in COVID-19. Generated by immunoSEQ multiplex PCR, the TCRdb table keeps only in-frame clones and is missing some. The sample has 300,000 to 450,000 clones, around 90% seen once; the top ten hold about 2.9%. This clonotype was sampled from a woman under 40 with COVID-19, enrolled during active disease. The sample consisted of peripheral blood.

The CDR3 nucleotides are TGCAGCGTTGGGACTAGCGGGAACACAGATACGCAGTATTTT. Translating gives CSVGTSGNTDTQYF. The rearrangement joins TRBV29-1 to TRBJ2-3; 12 bases are shared with TRBD2. V dropped 4 bases and J dropped 2; count of bases not matched to a gene: 1. Germline V CDR1 and CDR2: SQVTM, ANQGSEA. This CDR3 is built from 14 residues.